Below are 29 T cell receptor beta chains sequenced from a single sample in a study of cytomegalovirus exposure and HLA in healthy donors. 13 Jbeta primers and 60 Vbeta primers were used for the PCR. TCRdb's table, derived via immunoSEQ multiplex PCR, lists solely in-frame clones and lacks some. The sample holds 65,000 to 80,000 clones. The sequenced material came from PBMCs. These receptors were collected from a man aged 25 to 40 in good health and CMV-seronegative.

V and J are TRBV30 and TRBJ1-4; possible D gene TRBD1, 5 bases. V was pared by 3 bases and J by 7 bases, with 15 bases between. This CDR3 spans 14 amino acids. Germline V CDR1 and CDR2: GTSNPN, SVGIG (reference sequence). The CDR3 coding sequence is TGTGCCTGGAGCGTCTGGCAGGGAAGTGAAAAACTGTTTTTT. Amino acids: CAWSVWQGSEKLFF. Filled out from reference TRBV30 and TRBJ1-4, the complete variable domain reads SQTIHQWPATLVQPVGSPLSLECTVEGTSNPNLYWYRQAAGRGLQLLFYSVGIGQISSEVPQNLSASRPQDRQFILSSKKLLLSDSGFYLCAWSVWQGSEKLFFGSGTQLSVL.

In nucleotides, the CDR3 is TGCGCCAGCAGCTTGAGTACGGGACAGGCTTACTATGGCTACACCTTC. This encodes CASSLSTGQAYYGYTF. The V call is TRBV5-1, the J call TRBJ1-2; 8 bases fit TRBD1. This CDR3 region has 16 residues. Germline CDR1 SGHRS, CDR2 YFSETQ. V was clipped by 1 base and J by 3 bases; unmatched bases: 8.

V gene TRBV30 combines with J gene TRBJ2-4; TRBD2 might be the D (5 bases). The CDR3 has 16 residues. Germline loops: CDR1 GTSNPN, CDR2 SVGIG (reference sequence). V lost 3 bases, J lost 0 bases, and 15 bases lay in between. The CDR3 here is CAWSPRRRLAKNIQYF. The CDR3 DNA sequence: TGTGCCTGGAGCCCCAGGAGGCGGTTAGCCAAAAACATTCAGTACTTC.

The chain employs TRBV2 and TRBJ2-3, with D hard to call. Trimming stripped 2 bases from V and 7 bases from J, with 16 bases between. The germline V gene encodes CDR1 SNHLY and CDR2 FYNNEI. CDR3 length: 15 amino acids. The CDR3 region has the DNA TGTGCCAGCAGTGAACGGCTAGGCCCCCCCAATACGCAGTATTTT. This gives the protein CASSERLGPPNTQYF. Full variable domain (missing parts from reference TRBV2 and TRBJ2-3): EPEVTQTPSHQVTQMGQEVILRCVPISNHLYFYWYRQILGQKVEFLVSFYNNEISEKSEIFDDQFSVERPDGSNFTLKIRSTKLEDSAMYFCASSERLGPPNTQYFGPGTRLTVL.

The chain couples TRBV4-1 to TRBJ1-6, with D perhaps matching TRBD1 (5 bases). The CDR3 runs 16 residues. Trimming shortened V by 0 bases and J by 7 bases, and 13 bases separated the two germline ends. In germline, CDR1 is MGHRA, CDR2 YSYEKL. The CDR3 loop is CASSQDLGGRNSPLHF. CDR3 nucleotide sequence: TGCGCCAGCAGCCAAGATCTTGGGGGGAGGAATTCACCCCTCCACTTT.

The J gene is TRBJ2-3, the V gene TRBV5-4, with 7 bases matching TRBD2. Germline values: CDR1 SGHNT, CDR2 YYREEE (reference sequence). CDR3 length: 15 residues. J was trimmed by 5 bases and V by 0 bases; bases with no gene match: 6. Written as DNA, the CDR3 is TGTGCCAGCAGCTTGGGGGCGGGGGTGAGAGATACGCAGTATTTT. Its protein product is CASSLGAGVRDTQYF.

This chain's CDR3 is CASSSYTPAGVSHEQYF. CDR3 bases: TGTGCCAGCAGTTCGTACACCCCAGCGGGAGTTTCCCACGAGCAGTACTTC. V is TRBV28 and J is TRBJ2-7; 8 bases align to TRBD2. V shed 4 bases and J 5 bases; nucleotides not matched to a gene: 16. The CDR3 covers 17 residues. Germline lookup yields CDR1 MDHEN and CDR2 SYDVKM. Supplemented by reference TRBV28 and TRBJ2-7, the full variable domain reads DVKVTQSSRYLVKRTGEKVFLECVQDMDHENMFWYRQDPGLGLRLIYFSYDVKMKEKGDIPEGYSVSREKKERFSLILESASTNQTSMYLCASSSYTPAGVSHEQYFGPGTRLTVT.

The CDR3 reads CASSLLWTGGEKLFF. The CDR3 nucleotides are TGTGCCAGCAGCCTATTATGGACAGGGGGGGAAAAACTGTTTTTT. The chain combines TRBV27 with TRBJ1-4; 10 bases line up with TRBD1. The CDR3 has 15 amino acids. Germline loops: CDR1 MNHEY, CDR2 SMNVEV (reference sequence). Losses at the gene ends were 6 bases for V and 8 bases for J; bases not matched to a gene: 9.

The CDR3 region is CASSLRGDSALETQYF. In nucleotides, the CDR3 is TGTGCCAGCAGCTTACGAGGGGACAGTGCATTAGAGACCCAGTACTTC. The genes are TRBV7-3 and TRBJ2-5, with TRBD1 identical over 7 bases. CDR1 and CDR2 (germline): SGHTA, FQGTGA. The CDR3 is 16 amino acids. Trimming took 2 bases from V and 4 from J; bases not matched to a gene: 10.

This rearrangement joins TRBV5-6 to TRBJ2-7; tentative D call: TRBD1 (6 bases). Trimming removed 1 base at V and 0 bases at J, with 11 bases between. The CDR3 has 15 amino acids. The V gene's germline CDR1 is SGHDT and CDR2 YYEEEE. Here the CDR3 DNA reads TGTGCCAGCAGCTTGAGGGGGTACCCCTCCTACGAGCAGTACTTC. Translation gives CASSLRGYPSYEQYF.

The V and J genes are TRBV5-1 and TRBJ2-5; 8 nucleotides align to TRBD2. The V segment lost 4 bases and the J segment 1 base; nucleotides outside the gene matches: 6. This CDR3 has 15 residues. Germline-derived CDR1 and CDR2 are SGHRS and YFSETQ. Written as DNA, the CDR3 is TGCGCCAGCAGCGTACTAGCGGCGTCCCAAGAGACCCAGTACTTC. This encodes CASSVLAASQETQYF. The full variable domain, completed using reference TRBV5-1 and TRBJ2-5, is KAGVTQTPRYLIKTRGQQVTLSCSPISGHRSVSWYQQTPGQGLQFLFEYFSETQRNKGNFPGRFSGRQFSNSRSEMNVSTLELGDSALYLCASSVLAASQETQYFGPGTRLLVL.

The chain joins TRBV19 to TRBJ2-7; 9 bases agree with TRBD2. The J segment lost 5 bases and the V segment lost 6 bases, leaving 14 bases of the junction unmatched. The CDR3 is made up of 16 amino acids. Germline V CDR1 and CDR2: LNHDA, SQIVND (reference sequence). CDR3 sequence (DNA): TGTGCCAGTAGCATTGGGGGTTGGCGGGAGGGGAACGAGCAGTACTTC. It encodes CASSIGGWREGNEQYF.

This chain connects TRBV7-2 to TRBJ2-5; no reliable D call. Germline values: CDR1 SGHTA, CDR2 FQGNSA. The CDR3 is made up of 15 amino acids. V was trimmed by 6 bases and J by 3 bases, leaving 17 bases between them. CDR3 region: CASRRQVALEETQYF. The CDR3 DNA reads TGTGCCAGCAGGCGCCAGGTGGCCCTCGAAGAGACCCAGTACTTC.

The chain has TRBV5-1 and TRBJ1-1; D gene uncertain. The germline V gene has CDR1 SGHRS and CDR2 YFSETQ. The CDR3 sequence is 16 residues long. With 0 bases removed from V and 4 bases from J, the gap between germline ends came to 16 bases. CDR3 nucleotides: TGCGCCAGCAGCTTGGCCGGGTCCCCAGTGGGCACTGAAGCTTTCTTT. This encodes CASSLAGSPVGTEAFF.

CDR3 sequence: CASSSYYSGQGSTDTQYF. The CDR3 DNA sequence: TGCGCCAGCAGCTCGTATTACTCGGGACAGGGGAGCACAGATACGCAGTATTTT. The rearrangement joins TRBV5-1 to TRBJ2-3; 10 positions match TRBD1. Germline V CDR1 and CDR2: SGHRS, YFSETQ. The CDR3 loop spans 18 amino acids. The junction had 10 bases not matched to a gene; V was cut back by 3 bases and J by 0 bases.

The CDR3: CSVKPGGTDTQYF. Written as DNA, the CDR3 is TGCAGCGTAAAGCCGGGGGGCACAGATACGCAGTATTTT. The rearrangement links TRBV29-1 to TRBJ2-3; D is possibly TRBD2 (6 bases). V was clipped by 6 bases and J by 1 base, with 11 bases between them. Germline values: CDR1 SQVTM, CDR2 ANQGSEA. This CDR3 is built from 13 residues.

The chain recombines TRBV29-1 with TRBJ2-1; 12 bases agree with TRBD2. Per the germline V gene, CDR1 is SQVTM and CDR2 is ANQGSEA. The CDR3 runs 16 residues. V was pared by 6 bases and J by 2 bases, with 8 bases of the junction left unmatched. In DNA, the CDR3 is TGCAGCGTCTATGGACTAGCGGGGATTCCCTACAATGAGCAGTTCTTC. It codes for CSVYGLAGIPYNEQFF.

Concerning this clone itself: The same CDR3 arises from other DNA sequences in this sample as well. The gene calls are TRBV18 and TRBJ1-2; unclear D gene. The CDR3 runs to 12 residues. Germline loops: CDR1 KGHSH, CDR2 LQKENI. Trimming stripped 3 bases from V and 7 bases from J, with 9 bases between. CDR3 DNA: TGTGCCAGCTCACCCCAGGAGGGTGGCTACACCTTC. Translating it yields CASSPQEGGYTF.

The rearrangement uses TRBV5-6 and TRBJ1-2, with D uncertain. Trimming cost V 1 base and J 7 bases, with 20 bases left between them. Germline V gives CDR1 SGHDT, CDR2 YYEEEE. The CDR3 extends over 16 amino acids. CDR3 protein: CASSLFQSFRGSGYTF. In nucleotides, the CDR3 is TGTGCCAGCAGCTTGTTCCAGTCCTTTCGCGGGAGTGGCTACACCTTC.

For the CDR3, the DNA is TGTGCCAGCTCACCACCTTTCAGGAACAATTCACCCCTCCACTTT. It encodes CASSPPFRNNSPLHF. This chain uses TRBV18 with TRBJ1-6; D is undetermined. Germline V gene data show CDR1 as KGHSH and CDR2 as LQKENI. Trimming cost V 0 bases and J 7 bases, with 10 bases left between them. The CDR3 runs to 15 residues.

The J gene is TRBJ1-6, the V gene TRBV7-9; D is possibly TRBD1 (5 bases). The germline V gene encodes CDR1 SEHNR and CDR2 FQNEAQ (reference sequence). The length of the CDR3 is 15 residues. Trimming cost V 1 base and J 8 bases, with 12 bases left between them. CDR3 in amino acids: CASSLGERTYSPLHF. Written as DNA, the CDR3 is TGTGCCAGCAGCTTAGGGGAAAGGACATATTCACCCCTCCACTTT.

J is TRBJ2-3 and V is TRBV5-6, with TRBD2 matching 11 bases. CDR3 length: 16 residues. The J segment lost 4 bases and the V segment lost 4 bases, leaving 8 bases of the junction unmatched. Germline CDR1 SGHDT, CDR2 YYEEEE. The CDR3 here is CASSIGTSGSADTQYF. The CDR3 nucleotides read TGTGCCAGCAGCATCGGGACTAGCGGTTCGGCAGATACGCAGTATTTT.

The CDR3 loop reads CASSGNRNYGYTF. CDR3 coding DNA: TGTGCCAGCAGTGGAAACAGAAACTATGGCTACACCTTC. This sequence joins TRBV6-1 and TRBJ1-2; D remains unclear. Germline CDR1 MNHNS, CDR2 SASEGT. V was cut by 4 bases and J by 2 bases, with 8 bases left in between. The CDR3 totals 13 residues.

The J gene is TRBJ2-7, the V gene TRBV13, with TRBD2 as a possible D gene (7 bases). Germline V gives CDR1 PRHDT, CDR2 FYEKMQ (reference sequence). V was pared by 5 bases and J by 6 bases, with 20 bases between. The CDR3 extends over 15 amino acids. The CDR3 nucleotides read TGTGCCAGCAGCCCCCCCGGCGGGGGCCGTAGCGAGCAGTACTTC. This codes for CASSPPGGGRSEQYF. Using reference TRBV13 and TRBJ2-7 for the parts outside the CDR3, the full variable domain is AAGVIQSPRHLIKEKRETATLKCYPIPRHDTVYWYQQGPGQDPQFLISFYEKMQSDKGSIPDRFSAQQFSDYHSELNMSSLELGDSALYFCASSPPGGGRSEQYFGPGTRLTVT.

V and J are TRBV7-9 and TRBJ2-4, with TRBD2 identical over 7 bases. Germline CDR1 is SEHNR and CDR2 is FQNEAQ (reference sequence). V shed 3 bases and J 6 bases; nucleotides not matched to a gene: 8. The CDR3 length is 15 residues. The CDR3 reads CASSFRAGDTNIQYF. The CDR3 DNA reads TGTGCCAGCAGCTTTCGGGCGGGGGATACAAACATTCAGTACTTC.

The V and J genes are TRBV19 and TRBJ2-7; D unclear. Germline V CDR1 and CDR2: LNHDA, SQIVND (reference sequence). This CDR3 comprises 13 residues. Trimming stripped 5 bases from V and 7 bases from J, with 15 bases between. The chain's CDR3 is CASSLTPFEEQYF. Here the CDR3 DNA reads TGTGCCAGTAGTTTGACACCCTTTGAGGAGCAGTACTTC.

The V call is TRBV7-9, the J call TRBJ1-2, with TRBD1 identical over 7 bases. V was pared by 1 base and J by 8 bases, with 7 bases of the junction left unmatched. CDR3 length: 14 amino acids. In germline, CDR1 is SEHNR, CDR2 FQNEAQ (reference sequence). This CDR3 reads CASSLETGNPGYTF. CDR3 sequence (DNA): TGTGCCAGCAGCTTAGAGACAGGGAATCCGGGCTACACCTTC.

The chain is built from TRBV4-1 and TRBJ1-3; a possible D gene is TRBD1 (6 bases). This CDR3 has 16 amino acids. Deletions cut 4 bases from V and 4 bases from J, with 17 bases between. Germline CDR1 reads MGHRA; CDR2 reads YSYEKL. The CDR3 DNA follows: TGCGCCAGCAGCCCCCCTGGGGGGGGCGCCGGAAACACCATATATTTT. As protein: CASSPPGGGAGNTIYF.

The chain links TRBV30 to TRBJ2-3, with TRBD2 matching over 10 bases. The germline CDR1 and CDR2 sequences are GTSNPN and SVGIG (reference sequence). The CDR3 length is 14 residues. V lost 8 bases to trimming and J lost 4 bases; unmatched junction nucleotides: 9. CDR3 amino acids: CARIEREGADTQYF. The CDR3 nucleotides read TGTGCCCGGATTGAGCGGGAGGGCGCAGATACGCAGTATTTT.